This T cell receptor beta chain stems from a study of Ad26.COV2.S vaccination and SARS-CoV-2 variants. The V segment lost 5 bases and the J segment 3 bases; nucleotides outside the gene matches: 8. From germline, CDR1 is SQVTM and CDR2 ANQGSEA. The CDR3 has 15 amino acids. Data came from immunoSEQ multiplex PCR; TCRdb stores just in-frame clones and leaves some out. Altogether over 110,000 clones are present, 86% being singletons, with the ten largest covering approximately 5%. As concerns this clone: No antigen is known for it.

General study findings and limits: It was reported that spike-specific CD8+ and CD4+ T cell responses were substantially broad after vaccination. Spike-specific TCR breadth was greater after Ad26.COV2.S than placebo. Recipients of vaccine and of placebo showed similar breadth of their non-spike TCR repertoires. Analytic work on TCR breadth and depth might have understated the full extent of total T cell responses.

The receptor was isolated from a human donor who had recovered from COVID-19. The specimen was peripheral blood, collected after recovery from COVID-19. The rearrangement joins TRBV29-1 to TRBJ1-2, with 11 bases lining up with TRBD1. CDR3 amino acids: CSVRTGGAGDYGYTF. Written as DNA, the CDR3 is TGCAGCGTTAGGACAGGGGGCGCCGGGGACTATGGCTACACCTTC.